These 19 T cell receptor beta chains share one sample of origin, sequenced in a study of a mutant IDH1 vaccine in newly diagnosed glioma. No antigen is known for these receptors. Assay used: immunoSEQ multiplex PCR; TCRdb lists only in-frame clones, some missing. The sample yields roughly 22,000 clones, 82% seen once. Time point in this sample: week 47, end of study. With topical imiquimod, each dose of the vaccine consisted of 300 ug of mutant IDH1 20-mer peptide. Sequences were derived from PBMCs, sampled from a glioma patient whose treatment included an IDH1 peptide vaccine. All receptors derive from a man aged 40-49 years with glioma. Some clones in this sample may be carry-over from other donors' samples.

The chain employs TRBV5-1 and TRBJ2-2; 9 nucleotides agree with TRBD2. Germline V gives CDR1 SGHRS, CDR2 YFSETQ. Trimming removed 6 bases from V and 2 bases from J; junction bases left unmatched: 5. The CDR3 runs to 15 residues. CDR3 protein: CASIGLAGNTGELFF. CDR3 sequence (DNA): TGCGCCAGCATTGGGCTAGCGGGAAACACCGGGGAGCTGTTTTTT.

J is TRBJ1-1 and V is TRBV29-1; D remains unclear. Germline assignment: CDR1 SQVTM and CDR2 ANQGSEA. This CDR3 region has 9 residues. V was pared by 1 base and J by 10 bases, with 4 bases between. The CDR3 DNA reads as TGCAGCGTTGAAGGGACAGCTTTCTTT. It encodes CSVEGTAFF.

V gene TRBV29-1 combines with J gene TRBJ2-5, with 7 bases lining up with TRBD2. Germline values: CDR1 SQVTM, CDR2 ANQGSEA. This CDR3 spans 11 amino acids. Trimming removed 7 bases from V and 2 bases from J; junction bases left unmatched: 1. DNA for the CDR3: TGCAGCGCCGGGAGGCAAGAGACCCAGTACTTC. This encodes CSAGRQETQYF.

The V and J genes are TRBV2 and TRBJ1-5; 7 bases agree with TRBD1. The length of the CDR3 is 14 residues. The trim removed 7 bases at V and 7 bases at J, leaving 10 bases unmatched. Germline lookup yields CDR1 SNHLY and CDR2 FYNNEI. This chain's CDR3 is CASTRQGTDQPQHF. As DNA, the CDR3 is TGTGCCAGCACCAGACAGGGAACGGACCAGCCCCAGCATTTT.

This clone was counted once. One junction end does not reproduce the germline sequence, and a read error may be involved. Other DNA sequences in this specimen translate into the identical CDR3. The chain is built from TRBV5-6 and TRBJ1-1; unclear D gene. The V gene's germline CDR1 is SGHDT and CDR2 YYEEEE. CDR3 size: 13 residues. CDR3 residues: CASSLGRNTEAFF. CDR3 sequence (DNA): TGTGCTAGCAGCTTGGGTAGGAACACTGAAGCTTTCTTT. The complete variable domain, with remaining parts taken from reference TRBV5-6 and TRBJ1-1, reads DAGVTQSPTHLIKTRGQQVTLRCSPKSGHDTVSWYQQALGQGPQFIFQYYEEEERQRGNFPDRFSGHQFPNYSSELNVNALLLGDSALYLCASSLGRNTEAFFGQGTRLTVV.

V usage is TRBV10-3 and J usage is TRBJ1-2, with 7 bases aligning to TRBD1. The CDR3 is 13 residues long. The trim removed 4 bases at V and 4 bases at J, leaving 3 bases unmatched. CDR1 ENHRY and CDR2 SYGVKD come from the germline V gene. CDR3 protein: CAISGDSSYGYTF. The CDR3 DNA follows: TGTGCCATCAGTGGGGACAGCAGCTATGGCTACACCTTC.

CDR3 nucleotide sequence: TGTGCCAGCAGCTTAGCCTACATGTACGAGCAGTACTTC. Translating gives CASSLAYMYEQYF. The chain has TRBV7-2 and TRBJ2-7; D ambiguous. V was shortened by 0 bases and J by 4 bases, with 7 bases between the two germline ends. Germline CDR1 reads SGHTA; CDR2 reads FQGNSA. CDR3 length equals 13 residues. Based on the CDR3 plus reference TRBV7-2 and TRBJ2-7, the full variable domain is GAGVSQSPSNKVTEKGKDVELRCDPISGHTALYWYRQSLGQGLEFLIYFQGNSAPDKSGLPSDRFSAERTGGSVSTLTIQRTQQEDSAVYLCASSLAYMYEQYFGPGTRLTVT.

CDR3 in DNA: TGTGCCAGCAGCTCGGACAGCAATTCACCCCTCCACTTT. It translates to CASSSDSNSPLHF. The chain links TRBV11-2 to TRBJ1-6; D perhaps matches TRBD1 (6 bases). From germline, CDR1 is SGHAT and CDR2 FQNNGV. Trimming stripped 4 bases from V and 7 bases from J, with 8 bases between. The CDR3 length is 13 residues.

The chain joins TRBV5-1 to TRBJ1-2; D is possibly TRBD1 (5 bases). Between the trimmed V and J ends, which lost 1 base and 2 bases, there was a span of 15 bases. The CDR3 length is 16 residues. From germline, CDR1 is SGHRS and CDR2 YFSETQ. CDR3 coding DNA: TGCGCCAGCAGCTTGTGGTCCAGGGCATCGAACTATGGCTACACCTTC. This sequence encodes CASSLWSRASNYGYTF.

The chain links TRBV6-5 to TRBJ1-1, with D unclear. This CDR3 comprises 13 residues. Germline V gene sequence: CDR1 MNHEY, CDR2 SVGAGI. The ends were cut back, 6 bases at V and 7 bases at J, with 15 bases in the middle. Written as DNA, the CDR3 is TGTGCCAGCAGGGCACCGTCGACGGGTGAAGCTTTCTTT. It yields the protein CASRAPSTGEAFF.

This chain connects TRBV18 to TRBJ1-1; D unresolved. Germline CDR1 KGHSH, CDR2 LQKENI. This CDR3 has 12 amino acids. The germline V and J ends were trimmed by 4 bases and 3 bases, with 6 bases remaining between them. The CDR3 nucleotides read TGTGCCAGCTCACGTCAAGACACTGAAGCTTTCTTT. This gives the protein CASSRQDTEAFF.

The chain recombines TRBV6-1 with TRBJ1-2, with 8 bases aligning to TRBD1. The V gene end was trimmed by 0 bases and the J gene end by 5 bases; junction bases not matched to a gene: 11. The CDR3 length is 17 residues. The V gene's germline CDR1 is MNHNS and CDR2 SASEGT. In nucleotides, the CDR3 is TGTGCCAGCAGTGAAGCCATGGGCAGGGGGCGCGATTATGGCTACACCTTC. Its translation: CASSEAMGRGRDYGYTF.

The chain is built from TRBV25-1 and TRBJ2-3; D not resolved. Germline assignment: CDR1 MGHDK and CDR2 SYGVNS. This CDR3 is 16 amino acids long. V lost 1 base and J lost 2, with 13 bases in between. CDR3 DNA sequence: TGTGCCAGCAGTGAATTAGCAGACATGCCCACAGATACGCAGTATTTT. It codes for CASSELADMPTDTQYF.

The V call is TRBV20-1, the J call TRBJ1-6, with unresolved D. The V gene lost 6 bases and the J gene lost 14 bases, with 14 bases spanning the gap. The CDR3 is 11 residues long. Germline values: CDR1 DFQATT, CDR2 SNEGSKA (reference sequence). CDR3 in amino acids: CSAVTRMTLHF. CDR3 nucleotides: TGCAGTGCGGTTACCCGTATGACCCTCCACTTT.

The CDR3 region has the DNA TGCGCCAGCAGCTTGTCGGGTGATGCTGACTCTGGAAACACCATATATTTT. Amino acids: CASSLSGDADSGNTIYF. This sequence joins TRBV5-1 and TRBJ1-3; no clear D. CDR1 and CDR2 (germline): SGHRS, YFSETQ. Trimming left V 1 base short and J 0 bases short, with 14 bases between. This CDR3 region has 17 residues.

The chain combines TRBV5-8 with TRBJ1-1; D gene unclear. Germline CDR1 is SGHTS and CDR2 is YDEGEE. V lost 0 bases, J lost 1 base, and 7 bases lay in between. The CDR3 has 14 residues. The CDR3 nucleotides read TGTGCCAGCAGCTTGGCGGGCGGGAACACTGAAGCTTTCTTT. Its translation is CASSLAGGNTEAFF. The full variable domain, completed using reference TRBV5-8 and TRBJ1-1, is EAGVTQSPTHLIKTRGQQATLRCSPISGHTSVYWYQQALGLGLQFLLWYDEGEERNRGNFPPRFSGRQFPNYSSELNVNALELEDSALYLCASSLAGGNTEAFFGQGTRLTVV.

This chain joins TRBV6-5 and TRBJ2-1, with TRBD1 matching 10 bases. The V segment lost 2 bases and the J segment 7 bases; nucleotides outside the gene matches: 5. CDR1 is MNHEY and CDR2 is SVGAGI in the germline V gene. This CDR3 region has 15 residues. CDR3 amino acids: CASSYGTGVGNEQFF. CDR3 nucleotides: TGTGCCAGCAGTTACGGGACAGGGGTTGGGAATGAGCAGTTCTTC.

The V gene is TRBV30, the J gene TRBJ2-2; 9 bases align to TRBD2. After removal of 1 base from V and 6 bases from J, the junction contained 12 bases not matched to a gene. CDR1 and CDR2 from the germline V gene are GTSNPN and SVGIG (reference sequence). The CDR3 runs 17 residues. This chain's CDR3 is CAWSGTRTSVPPGELFF. CDR3 coding DNA: TGTGCCTGGAGTGGTACCCGGACTAGCGTCCCCCCCGGGGAGCTGTTTTTT.

This clone is deemed medium-sized. CDR3 in DNA: TGTGCCTGGAGCCACCTCGGGACAGGGGTTTCGAGGCCCCAGCATTTT. This sequence encodes CAWSHLGTGVSRPQHF. The V call is TRBV30, the J call TRBJ1-5; 10 bases match TRBD1. Germline V lookup: CDR1 GTSNPN, CDR2 SVGIG (reference sequence). The J segment lost 9 bases and the V segment lost 3 bases, leaving 14 bases of the junction unmatched. The CDR3 is made up of 16 amino acids.